The source of this T cell receptor beta chain is a study of CD8 T cells in cerebrospinal fluid in Alzheimer's disease. For the study at large: CSF T cell clonal expansion was assessed by plate-based nested PCR and droplet-based sequencing.

This clonotype registers medium-sized by frequency. TCRdb re-called the 10x single-cell sequencing reads; every CDR3 protein appears as one record, without DNA. The listing records around 1,200 distinct CDR3 sequences. Germline V gives CDR1 SGHVS, CDR2 FQNEAQ. The CDR3 is 15 amino acids. The chain links TRBV7-8 to TRBJ2-2; TCRdb lists TRBD2, though no DNA is available to test this call. The sequencing sample was made of cerebrospinal fluid. The TCR originated in a human donor in good health. CDR3 sequence: CASRLGRVQAGELFF.